This TCR beta chain was documented in a study of tumor-infiltrating lymphocytes in glioblastoma multiforme (dated by TCRdb to the late 2010s). Study-level background: To test whether intratumoral genomic heterogeneity fosters TIL diversity, the study jointly examined somatic mutations, TIL diversity and immune response activity. What the work shows at the level of the full study, not this receptor alone: Only one glioblastoma patient was included in the TCR and somatic mutation analysis, limiting generalizability. Clone frequencies may be distorted by RNA-based TCR sequencing because unequal numbers of TCR transcripts are carried by T cells. The authors noted that sorting T cells into functional subsets, which was not done in this study, would be a future improvement.

This clonotype was counted only a few times. The clone's antigen remains unknown. One junction end disagrees with the germline gene, perhaps due to a read error. Using a modified ARM-PCR protocol with multiple V-beta primers and a C-beta primer, the team built TCRB libraries from RNA through three nested multiplex PCR rounds. ProtoScript II Reverse Transcriptase and a C-beta primer were used to synthesize TCRB-specific cDNA from around 550 ng total RNA. For the TCRB libraries, no unique molecular identifiers were described. In the third PCR, barcodes and adapters were added over around 25 cycles using Deep VentR (exo-) polymerase, and bands of 250-500 bp were then gel purified. An Illumina HiSeq 2500 generating 250 bp paired-end reads was used to sequence the TCRB libraries. The original pipeline was this. Trimmomatic was used to clean reads, FLASH to merge reads, MiGEC to assign V, D and J segments, and VDJtools to perform the analysis. VDJtools was used to calculate the Shannon-Wiener diversity index, which quantified repertoire diversity. The public reads were quality trimmed at Q25 with fastp and then assembled into clones with MiXCR by TCRdb, keeping productive beta chains. Each record represents a unique CDR3 protein, reported with the most common genes and DNA among its rows. The V and J calls were determined by TCRdb, not by the authors. For this sample there are more than 9,000 distinct CDR3 sequences; roughly 70% appear just once. In total, the top ten clones hold about 30% of the sample.

Taken from the germline V gene, the CDR1 and CDR2 loops are SQVTM and ANQGSEA. The CDR3 goes from the cysteine to the phenylalanine over 13 residues. Kept here is only the CDR3 DNA, which spans 39 bases and is read in frame from base 1. For each of the nine to eleven tumor samples, the AllPrep DNA/RNA mini kit was used to purify genomic DNA and total RNA simultaneously. OD 260/280 ratios above 1.9 and RNA integrity numbers above 6.5 were observed for all RNA. The clonotype comes from a male donor with glioblastoma. The sequenced sample consisted of brain tumor tissue. The chain is made from TRBV29-1 and TRBJ2-1; the D segment could be TRBD2, given 5 matching bases. This receptor has the CDR3 CSVEGIDYNEHFF. The bases are TGCAGCGTTGAAGGGATAGACTACAATGAGCACTTCTTC.